The T cell receptor beta chain described here comes from a study of molecular identifiers for immune sequencing clone quantification. V lost 5 bases, J lost 4 bases, and 14 bases lay in between. The CDR3 is 14 residues long. The germline V gene has CDR1 SGHAT and CDR2 FQNNGV. Naive CD8 T cell sorting was performed on the CD8+CD4-CCR7+CD45RA+ phenotype. In the case of this clonotype: The antigen is not known.

Using its own MiXCR run on the PCR reads, TCRdb lists one record per CDR3 protein. The sample has about 630,000 distinct CDR3 sequences; about 25% are singletons. The study's findings and limits: Even with 990,000 or so naive cells present, spiked Jurkat TCR RNA from one cell was reportedly detectable. Clones exceeding 20 RNA copies carried over 99% of effector molecules but under 1% of naive-cell molecules. Identical barcode-sharing TCR molecules could lead to underestimated sizes for highly expanded clones.

What was sequenced was naive CD8+ T cells from blood, with Jurkat cell RNA spiked in. Subset denoted: FACS-sorted CD8+CD4-CCR7+CD45RA+ naive T cells. The chain joins TRBV11-2 to TRBJ1-1; the D gene is possibly TRBD1 (6 bases). This sequence originates from a human donor in good health. Some libraries in this study had Jurkat cell RNA spiked in. The CDR3 DNA is TGTGCCAGCAGCCCCTCGGGGGGCCGCACTGAAGCTTTCTTT. It encodes CASSPSGGRTEAFF. Filled out from reference TRBV11-2 and TRBJ1-1, the complete variable domain reads EAGVAQSPRYKIIEKRQSVAFWCNPISGHATLYWYQQILGQGPKLLIQFQNNGVVDDSQLPKDRFSAERLKGVDSTLKIQPAKLEDSAVYLCASSPSGGRTEAFFGQGTRLTVV.